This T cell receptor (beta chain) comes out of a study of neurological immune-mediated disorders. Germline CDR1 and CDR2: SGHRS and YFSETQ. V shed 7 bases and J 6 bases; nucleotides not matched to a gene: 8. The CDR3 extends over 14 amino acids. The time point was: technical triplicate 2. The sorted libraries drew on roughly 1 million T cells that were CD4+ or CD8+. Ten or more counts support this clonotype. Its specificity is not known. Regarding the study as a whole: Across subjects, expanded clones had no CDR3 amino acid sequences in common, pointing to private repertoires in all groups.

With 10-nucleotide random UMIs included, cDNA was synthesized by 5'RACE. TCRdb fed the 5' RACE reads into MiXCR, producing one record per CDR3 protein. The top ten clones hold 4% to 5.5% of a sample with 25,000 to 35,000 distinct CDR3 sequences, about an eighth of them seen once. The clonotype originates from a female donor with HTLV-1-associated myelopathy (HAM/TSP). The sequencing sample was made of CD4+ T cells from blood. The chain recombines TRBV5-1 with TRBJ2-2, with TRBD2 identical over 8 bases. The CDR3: CASRPGGDAGELFF. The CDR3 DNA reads TGCGCCAGCCGCCCGGGGGGGGACGCCGGGGAGCTGTTTTTT.